The 23 T cell receptor beta chains reported below all come from one sample, sequenced in a study of blood T cell repertoires in COVID-19. TCRdb's copy holds only in-frame clones and misses some; the assay was immunoSEQ multiplex PCR. The data contain approximately 250,000 clones, about nine tenths of them singletons. The sequencing input was PBMCs or T cells enriched from blood (not recorded which). The receptor source for this set is a woman aged 30 to 39 with acute COVID-19.

This clone was seen a single time. The CDR3 is CASSLGHSLTNEKLFF. Here the CDR3 DNA reads TGCGCCAGCAGCTTGGGGCACAGCCTAACTAATGAAAAACTGTTTTTT. The chain carries TRBV5-1 and TRBJ1-4, with D unresolved. This CDR3 region has 16 residues. The germline V and J ends were trimmed by 0 bases and 1 base, with 10 bases remaining between them. The germline CDR1 and CDR2 sequences are SGHRS and YFSETQ.

This chain connects TRBV7-8 to TRBJ1-6, with unresolved D. Germline V gene sequence: CDR1 SGHVS, CDR2 FQNEAQ. This CDR3 has 17 amino acids. Trimming removed 5 bases at V and 5 bases at J, with 19 bases between. The CDR3 reads CASSPGSYEGHNSPLHF. CDR3 nucleotides: TGTGCCAGCAGCCCGGGGAGTTATGAGGGTCATAATTCACCCCTCCACTTT.

V usage is TRBV9 and J usage is TRBJ1-5, with 7 positions matching TRBD1. V trimming: 4 bases; J trimming: 2 bases; junction bases outside the gene matches: 6. The V gene's germline CDR1 is SGDLS and CDR2 YYNGEE. The CDR3 sequence is 15 residues long. DNA of the CDR3: TGTGCCAGCAGCCTTACAGGGGATGGCAATCAGCCCCAGCATTTT. Its translation is CASSLTGDGNQPQHF.

This chain connects TRBV28 to TRBJ2-7; TRBD2 might be the D (6 bases). Deletions cut 2 bases from V and 3 bases from J, with 14 bases between. CDR3 length: 15 residues. Germline V gene sequence: CDR1 MDHEN, CDR2 SYDVKM. As DNA, the CDR3 is TGTGCCAGCAGTTTAGGGCGGGATCAATACTACGAGCAGTACTTC. It specifies CASSLGRDQYYEQYF.

This chain uses TRBV19 with TRBJ1-1, with 8 nucleotides matching TRBD1. CDR3 length equals 16 residues. From germline, CDR1 is LNHDA and CDR2 SQIVND (reference sequence). The V segment lost 5 bases and the J segment 4 bases; nucleotides outside the gene matches: 12. This CDR3 is CASSRTLGQESTEAFF. The DNA of the CDR3 is TGTGCCAGTAGTCGCACCCTGGGACAGGAGAGCACTGAAGCTTTCTTT.

The chain employs TRBV7-9 and TRBJ2-2; 7 nucleotides match TRBD2. V lost 5 bases and J lost 0; bases outside the gene matches: 6. Looked up from germline, CDR1 is SEHNR and CDR2 is FQNEAQ (reference sequence). The CDR3 covers 16 residues. The CDR3 loop reads CASSPTRGANTGELFF. CDR3 coding DNA: TGTGCCAGCAGCCCAACACGGGGGGCGAACACCGGGGAGCTGTTTTTT.

The chain links TRBV12-3 or TRBV12-4 to TRBJ1-5; D unresolved. This CDR3 is 12 amino acids long. With 6 bases removed from V and 5 bases from J, the gap between germline ends came to 8 bases. The CDR3 coding sequence is TGTGCCAGCAGCCAAATAGATCAGCCCCAGCATTTT. It codes for CASSQIDQPQHF.

The rearrangement uses TRBV28 and TRBJ2-7; weak D call: TRBD2 (5 bases). The germline V and J ends were trimmed by 3 bases and 3 bases, with 9 bases remaining between them. CDR1 is MDHEN and CDR2 is SYDVKM in the germline V gene. This CDR3 has 13 residues. This CDR3 is CASSLSGLYEQYF. CDR3 DNA: TGTGCCAGCAGTTTGTCCGGACTCTACGAGCAGTACTTC.

The chain links TRBV24-1 to TRBJ2-1, with D tentatively TRBD1 (5 bases). CDR1 is KGHDR and CDR2 is SFDVKD in the germline V gene. The CDR3 spans 12 residues. Trimming shortened V by 7 bases and J by 15 bases, and 18 bases separated the two germline ends. In nucleotides, the CDR3 is TGTGCCACCAGGGACCCAGGGCTTCTTATGTTCTTC. Translation: CATRDPGLLMFF.

V is TRBV9 and J is TRBJ2-2; no clear D gene. V shed 0 bases and J shed 8 bases, with 2 bases lying between them. The CDR3 spans 11 residues. CDR1 and CDR2 from the germline V gene are SGDLS and YYNGEE. The DNA for the CDR3 is TGTGCCAGCAGCGTAGCTGGGGAGCTGTTTTTT. Protein product: CASSVAGELFF.

The V and J genes are TRBV13 and TRBJ1-1; the D is unclear. Trimming pared 5 bases from V and 5 bases from J, leaving 3 bases between. The CDR3 loop spans 10 amino acids. Germline assignment: CDR1 PRHDT and CDR2 FYEKMQ (reference sequence). CDR3 DNA: TGTGCCAGCAGCCTTACTGAAGCTTTCTTT. Translating gives CASSLTEAFF.

V is TRBV27 and J is TRBJ2-3; possible D gene TRBD2, 6 bases. There are 16 residues in the CDR3. From germline, CDR1 is MNHEY and CDR2 SMNVEV (reference sequence). V dropped 0 bases and J dropped 1 base, with 11 bases sitting between them. In DNA form, the CDR3 reads TGTGCCAGCAGTTTATCTGTCCCTAGCGGCACAGATACGCAGTATTTT. Translated: CASSLSVPSGTDTQYF.

Notes on this clone: Possible read error: a much larger clone is one base away. The V call is TRBV3-1 (or the pseudogene TRBV3-2), the J call TRBJ2-3, with 10 bases that match TRBD2. V lost 6 bases and J lost 0; bases outside the gene matches: 3. CDR1 LGHDT and CDR2 YNNKEL come from the germline V gene (reference sequence). CDR3 length: 15 residues. The CDR3 region has the DNA TGTGCCAGCAGTTCGACTAGCGGGAGCACAGATACGCAGTATTTT. Translated, it gives CASSSTSGSTDTQYF.

J is TRBJ1-2 and V is TRBV6-5, with a tentative D call TRBD1 (5 bases). CDR3 size: 15 residues. Trimming cost V 4 bases and J 3 bases, with 15 bases left between them. Germline V CDR1 and CDR2: MNHEY, SVGAGI. The DNA of the CDR3 is TGTGCCAGCAGTTCCCCTGGGGGGAGAGACTATGGCTACACCTTC. Its protein product is CASSSPGGRDYGYTF.

V usage is TRBV3-1 (or the pseudogene TRBV3-2) and J usage is TRBJ2-5, with D possibly being TRBD2 (5 bases). Trimming shortened V by 2 bases and J by 4 bases, and 17 bases separated the two germline ends. The CDR3 spans 16 residues. Germline V gene sequence: CDR1 LGHDT, CDR2 YNNKEL (reference sequence). CDR3 in DNA: TGTGCCAGCAGCCAAAACGGGTGGGGAGTCGGAGAGACCCAGTACTTC. This codes for CASSQNGWGVGETQYF.

The CDR3 loop is CASIGKQGAGELFF. The CDR3 DNA is TGTGCCAGTATTGGGAAACAGGGGGCCGGGGAGCTGTTTTTT. The chain recombines TRBV19 with TRBJ2-2; the match to TRBD1 covers 8 bases. Germline CDR1 is LNHDA and CDR2 is SQIVND (reference sequence). CDR3 length equals 14 residues. J gave up 6 bases and V 7 bases, and 7 bases lay outside the gene matches. The full variable domain, completed using reference TRBV19 and TRBJ2-2, is DGGITQSPKYLFRKEGQNVTLSCEQNLNHDAMYWYRQDPGQGLRLIYYSQIVNDFQKGDIAEGYSVSREKKESFPLTVTSAQKNPTAFYLCASIGKQGAGELFFGEGSRLTVL.

J is TRBJ2-1 and V is TRBV9; D is possibly TRBD2 (6 bases). V gave up 0 bases and J gave up 5 bases, with 12 bases separating them. The CDR3 spans 15 residues. Germline V gene lookup returns CDR1 SGDLS and CDR2 YYNGEE. The DNA of the CDR3 is TGTGCCAGCAGCGTAGGGGCTAGCGTGAACAATGAGCAGTTCTTC. Encoded protein: CASSVGASVNNEQFF.

V is TRBV4-2 and J is TRBJ2-1; no clear D. The CDR3 contains 16 residues. Trimming pared 2 bases from V and 6 bases from J, leaving 17 bases between. Germline assignment: CDR1 LGHNA and CDR2 YNFKEQ. DNA for the CDR3: TGTGCCAGCAGCCAAAACTGGGCCTCCCTGGGCAATGAGCAGTTCTTC. This sequence encodes CASSQNWASLGNEQFF.

This chain links TRBV27 with TRBJ2-3; D is ambiguous. This CDR3 is built from 15 residues. Per the germline V gene, CDR1 is MNHEY and CDR2 is SMNVEV (reference sequence). The ends were cut back, 2 bases at V and 0 bases at J, with 9 bases in the middle. CDR3 in amino acids: CASSLSSSSTDTQYF. The CDR3 DNA is TGTGCCAGCAGTTTAAGTAGTTCAAGCACAGATACGCAGTATTTT.

The gene calls are TRBV5-4 and TRBJ1-5; TRBD1 is a possible D gene (5 bases). CDR1 and CDR2 (germline): SGHNT, YYREEE (reference sequence). The CDR3 has 16 amino acids. Between the trimmed V and J ends, which lost 0 bases and 0 bases, there was a span of 10 bases. The CDR3 spells CASSLAPGDSNQPQHF. DNA for the CDR3: TGTGCCAGCAGCTTGGCTCCGGGGGATAGCAATCAGCCCCAGCATTTT. Full variable domain (remainder filled in from reference TRBV5-4 and TRBJ1-5): ETGVTQSPTHLIKTRGQQVTLRCSSQSGHNTVSWYQQALGQGPQFIFQYYREEENGRGNFPPRFSGLQFPNYSSELNVNALELDDSALYLCASSLAPGDSNQPQHFGDGTRLSIL.

The V gene is TRBV7-9, the J gene TRBJ2-7; the match to TRBD1 covers 10 bases. Germline trimming cut 0 bases from V and 0 bases from J; bases unmatched to any gene: 5. This CDR3 contains 17 residues. Germline CDR1 reads SEHNR; CDR2 reads FQNEAQ (reference sequence). The chain's CDR3 is CASSLAGQGPLSYEQYF. The CDR3 nucleotides read TGTGCCAGCAGCTTAGCGGGACAGGGGCCCCTCTCCTACGAGCAGTACTTC.

V usage is TRBV7-9 and J usage is TRBJ2-7; D is unclear. The CDR3 has 13 amino acids. Per germline, CDR1 SEHNR and CDR2 FQNEAQ (reference sequence). V was pared by 6 bases and J by 2 bases, with 11 bases between. CDR3 nucleotides: TGTGCCAGCAGATCCGACTCTACCTACGAGCAGTACTTC. It encodes CASRSDSTYEQYF. The full variable domain, completed using reference TRBV7-9 and TRBJ2-7, is DTGVSQNPRHKITKRGQNVTFRCDPISEHNRLYWYRQTLGQGPEFLTYFQNEAQLEKSRLLSDRFSAERPKGSFSTLEIQRTEQGDSAMYLCASRSDSTYEQYFGPGTRLTVT.

The chain links TRBV12-3 or TRBV12-4 to TRBJ1-5; perhaps TRBD1 as D (6 bases). The CDR3 is 13 residues long. The V end lost 3 bases, the J end lost 5 bases, and 8 bases lay between the germline ends. CDR3 sequence: CASSFRGYQPQHF. CDR3 DNA: TGTGCCAGCAGTTTCAGGGGATATCAGCCCCAGCATTTT.